The present TCR beta chain was sequenced within a study of radiation and T cells in renal cell carcinoma. Produced via immunoSEQ multiplex PCR; TCRdb's table is partial and in-frame only. Counted here are 130,000 or so clones, 83% occurring once; the ten biggest clones make up approximately 24%. As for time point: baseline pretreatment blood. Treatment denoted: 15 Gy SBRT to primary tumor, nephrectomy 4 weeks later. The patient's renal cell carcinoma had clear cell pathology. V dropped 10 bases and J dropped 1 base, with 12 bases sitting between them. Germline V gene data show CDR1 as MGHDK and CDR2 as SYGVNS. This CDR3 has 13 amino acids. About this clone itself: Its antigen is unidentified.

Whole-study results and caveats: No pretreatment tumor biopsies were available for baseline clonotypes. From baseline, blood top tumor clonotypes peaked at 2 weeks post-radiation.

The TCR originated in a woman aged 45 to 65 with renal cell carcinoma. V and J are TRBV25-1 and TRBJ2-3; D is uncertain. Sequencing was performed on blood, taken from a patient whose treatment included radiotherapy and nephrectomy. Here the CDR3 reads CATTKDGTDTQYF. The DNA for the CDR3 is TGTGCCACCACAAAGGACGGCACAGATACGCAGTATTTT.